Below are 20 T cell receptor beta chains sequenced from a single sample in a study of blood T cell repertoires in COVID-19. TCRdb's table, derived via immunoSEQ multiplex PCR, lists solely in-frame clones and lacks some. The table shows roughly 570,000 clones, with around 90% occurring only once. The sequencing input was peripheral blood. These receptors all stem from a woman aged 45-60 years with COVID-19, enrolled during active disease.

The chain combines TRBV6-1 with TRBJ1-1, with a tentative D call TRBD1 (6 bases). Trimming cost V 6 bases and J 3 bases, with 11 bases left between them. The CDR3 is made up of 13 amino acids. Germline CDR1 MNHNS, CDR2 SASEGT. CDR3 in DNA: TGTGCCAGCAGGCCTGGACAGTACACTGAAGCTTTCTTT. Its protein is CASRPGQYTEAFF.

The V gene is TRBV6-5, the J gene TRBJ1-1, with D hard to call. This CDR3 has 14 residues. V shed 2 bases and J shed 1 base, with 8 bases lying between them. Germline V lookup: CDR1 MNHEY, CDR2 SVGAGI. CDR3 in amino acids: CASSYGGRNTEAFF. CDR3 bases: TGTGCCAGCAGTTACGGAGGAAGGAACACTGAAGCTTTCTTT.

This clone was counted between two and nine times. CDR3 residues: CASSSRDRNTGELFF. The CDR3 DNA reads TGTGCCAGCAGCTCCCGGGACAGAAACACCGGGGAGCTGTTTTTT. The chain recombines TRBV7-9 with TRBJ2-2; 7 nucleotides agree with TRBD1. CDR1 and CDR2 from the germline V gene are SEHNR and FQNEAQ (reference sequence). There are 15 residues in the CDR3. The trim removed 4 bases at V and 2 bases at J, leaving 4 bases unmatched.

The gene calls are TRBV7-2 and TRBJ2-7, with D perhaps TRBD1 (5 bases). V lost 1 base, J lost 0 bases, and 7 bases lay in between. Germline CDR1 reads SGHTA; CDR2 reads FQGNSA. The CDR3 has 14 amino acids. The CDR3 region has the DNA TGTGCCAGCAGCTTAGGGACAAACTCCTACGAGCAGTACTTC. Residues: CASSLGTNSYEQYF. The whole variable domain, remainder taken from reference TRBV7-2 and TRBJ2-7, is GAGVSQSPSNKVTEKGKDVELRCDPISGHTALYWYRQSLGQGLEFLIYFQGNSAPDKSGLPSDRFSAERTGGSVSTLTIQRTQQEDSAVYLCASSLGTNSYEQYFGPGTRLTVT.

The chain links TRBV5-4 to TRBJ2-7, with D possibly being TRBD2 (5 bases). Trimming removed 3 bases from V and 6 bases from J, with 19 bases in between. Germline lookup yields CDR1 SGHNT and CDR2 YYREEE (reference sequence). The length of the CDR3 is 15 residues. The CDR3 region is CASSWGDYPSREQYF. In nucleotides, the CDR3 is TGTGCCAGCAGCTGGGGTGACTACCCCTCTCGCGAGCAGTACTTC.

The rearrangement uses TRBV3-1 (or the pseudogene TRBV3-2) and TRBJ2-7, with D perhaps matching TRBD1 (6 bases). V lost 0 bases, J lost 5 bases, and 14 bases lay in between. This CDR3 is built from 15 residues. Germline CDR1 reads LGHDT; CDR2 reads YNNKEL (reference sequence). As DNA, the CDR3 is TGTGCCAGCAGCCAAGATAACACAGGGTCAGACGAGCAGTACTTC. Translation: CASSQDNTGSDEQYF.

The chain employs TRBV4-1 and TRBJ2-7; the D gene is possibly TRBD2 (5 bases). Trimming cost V 1 base and J 2 bases, with 12 bases left between them. Germline V gene lookup returns CDR1 MGHRA and CDR2 YSYEKL. CDR3 size: 15 residues. CDR3 bases: TGCGCCAGCAGCCAAGCCCCGCGGGCGACCTACGAGCAGTACTTC. Its translation is CASSQAPRATYEQYF.

The V gene is TRBV7-9, the J gene TRBJ1-2, with D uncertain. V lost 1 base and J lost 2, with 8 bases in between. Germline CDR1 SEHNR, CDR2 FQNEAQ (reference sequence). This CDR3 comprises 14 residues. The CDR3 DNA is TGTGCCAGCAGCTTAGATCCAGTAAACTATGGCTACACCTTC. This sequence encodes CASSLDPVNYGYTF.

The chain carries TRBV2 and TRBJ1-2; D uncertain. Germline V lookup: CDR1 SNHLY, CDR2 FYNNEI. V lost 6 bases and J 4 bases, leaving 9 bases between the germline ends. The CDR3 extends over 12 amino acids. The CDR3 nucleotides read TGTGCCAGCAGGAGTGGCGGCTATGGCTACACCTTC. This gives the protein CASRSGGYGYTF.

The V gene is TRBV19, the J gene TRBJ1-6; weak D call: TRBD1 (5 bases). Germline V CDR1 and CDR2: LNHDA, SQIVND (reference sequence). The V end lost 6 bases, the J end lost 4 bases, and 16 bases lay between the germline ends. The CDR3 covers 16 residues. CDR3 residues: CASSPLGARYNSPLHF. CDR3 DNA: TGTGCCAGTAGCCCGTTAGGGGCGAGGTATAATTCACCCCTCCACTTT.

V usage is TRBV5-6 and J usage is TRBJ2-1; 7 nucleotides match TRBD2. The trim removed 4 bases at V and 8 bases at J, leaving 15 bases unmatched. Germline lookup yields CDR1 SGHDT and CDR2 YYEEEE. CDR3 size: 16 residues. In DNA form, the CDR3 reads TGTGCCAGCAGCGCTGGAGTCGGGAGGAAAAACCATGAGCAGTTCTTC. It specifies CASSAGVGRKNHEQFF. Based on the CDR3 plus reference TRBV5-6 and TRBJ2-1, the full variable domain is DAGVTQSPTHLIKTRGQQVTLRCSPKSGHDTVSWYQQALGQGPQFIFQYYEEEERQRGNFPDRFSGHQFPNYSSELNVNALLLGDSALYLCASSAGVGRKNHEQFFGPGTRLTVL.

The genes are TRBV3-1 (or the pseudogene TRBV3-2) and TRBJ2-4, with TRBD2 matching over 13 bases. V shed 4 bases and J 9 bases; nucleotides not matched to a gene: 9. The germline V gene has CDR1 LGHDT and CDR2 YNNKEL (reference sequence). CDR3 length: 16 residues. The CDR3 is CASSLAGTSGAGIQYF. The DNA for the CDR3 is TGTGCCAGCAGCCTCGCCGGGACTAGCGGGGCGGGCATTCAGTACTTC.

This clone was seen only once. V usage is TRBV3-1 (or the pseudogene TRBV3-2) and J usage is TRBJ1-2, with D tentatively TRBD1 (5 bases). Per germline, CDR1 LGHDT and CDR2 YNNKEL (reference sequence). This CDR3 is built from 13 residues. V was cut by 6 bases and J by 5 bases, with 13 bases left in between. CDR3 region: CASSGQGGYGYTF. DNA for the CDR3: TGTGCCAGCAGTGGTCAGGGAGGATATGGCTACACCTTC.

In DNA form, the CDR3 reads TGTGCCAGCAGCAAAGAAATCGAAGCTGGGGACAGGGGGGGACGTGGGACCCAGTACTTC. This codes for CASSKEIEAGDRGGRGTQYF. The chain uses TRBV21-1 and TRBJ2-5; no check of the table's D call, TRBD1, against the DNA was made. TRBV21-1 is designated a pseudogene. The CDR3 has 20 amino acids.

The V gene is TRBV2, the J gene TRBJ1-5, with a possible D match to TRBD1 (6 bases). The CDR3 sequence is 15 residues long. The V and J ends lost 7 bases and 1 base respectively, with 14 bases between them. CDR1 and CDR2 from the germline V gene are SNHLY and FYNNEI. CDR3 amino acids: CASNEERGSNQPQHF. The CDR3 DNA reads TGTGCCAGCAATGAGGAGAGGGGGAGCAATCAGCCCCAGCATTTT. The full variable domain, with the rest looked up from reference TRBV2 and TRBJ1-5, is EPEVTQTPSHQVTQMGQEVILRCVPISNHLYFYWYRQILGQKVEFLVSFYNNEISEKSEIFDDQFSVERPDGSNFTLKIRSTKLEDSAMYFCASNEERGSNQPQHFGDGTRLSIL.

The rearrangement uses TRBV2 and TRBJ1-2; D not certain. This CDR3 is built from 14 residues. V lost 2 bases, J lost 8 bases, and 15 bases lay in between. The germline V gene has CDR1 SNHLY and CDR2 FYNNEI. CDR3 DNA: TGTGCCAGCAGTGAAAAGCGTTATCGTTTGGGCTACACCTTC. It translates to CASSEKRYRLGYTF.

This chain joins TRBV15 and TRBJ1-3; D gene uncertain. The V and J ends lost 0 bases and 0 bases respectively, with 9 bases between them. There are 16 residues in the CDR3. The germline CDR1 and CDR2 sequences are LNHNV and YYDKDF (reference sequence). The CDR3 DNA is TGTGCCACCAGCAGAGATCTGACTCCCTCTGGAAACACCATATATTTT. The encoded protein is CATSRDLTPSGNTIYF. Full variable domain (remainder filled in from reference TRBV15 and TRBJ1-3): DAMVIQNPRYQVTQFGKPVTLSCSQTLNHNVMYWYQQKSSQAPKLLFHYYDKDFNNEADTPDNFQSRRPNTSFCFLDIRSPGLGDTAMYLCATSRDLTPSGNTIYFGEGSWLTVV.

Only one count was recorded for this clone. The rearrangement uses TRBV9 and TRBJ2-1; D not resolved. With 3 bases removed from V and 0 bases from J, the gap between germline ends came to 19 bases. Germline V gene data show CDR1 as SGDLS and CDR2 as YYNGEE. The CDR3 spans 18 residues. CDR3 loop: CASSAQRLPLGSYNEQFF. The DNA for the CDR3 is TGTGCCAGCAGCGCCCAAAGGTTACCTCTAGGCTCCTACAATGAGCAGTTCTTC.

This clone has just a few counts. The chain joins TRBV2 to TRBJ2-6, with 10 positions matching TRBD1. Trimming cost V 6 bases and J 4 bases; bases outside gene matches: 6. Germline-derived CDR1 and CDR2 are SNHLY and FYNNEI. The CDR3 has 16 residues. The CDR3 sequence: CASRRTGGSGANVLTF. The CDR3 DNA reads as TGTGCCAGCAGAAGGACAGGGGGATCGGGGGCCAACGTCCTGACTTTC.

This chain joins TRBV10-2 and TRBJ1-6; D is uncertain. V was pared by 6 bases and J by 4 bases, with 13 bases between. CDR3 size: 15 residues. In germline, CDR1 is WSHSY, CDR2 SAAADI. CDR3 loop: CASRSEVNYNSPLHF. The CDR3 DNA reads TGCGCCAGCAGGAGTGAGGTTAATTATAATTCACCCCTCCACTTT.